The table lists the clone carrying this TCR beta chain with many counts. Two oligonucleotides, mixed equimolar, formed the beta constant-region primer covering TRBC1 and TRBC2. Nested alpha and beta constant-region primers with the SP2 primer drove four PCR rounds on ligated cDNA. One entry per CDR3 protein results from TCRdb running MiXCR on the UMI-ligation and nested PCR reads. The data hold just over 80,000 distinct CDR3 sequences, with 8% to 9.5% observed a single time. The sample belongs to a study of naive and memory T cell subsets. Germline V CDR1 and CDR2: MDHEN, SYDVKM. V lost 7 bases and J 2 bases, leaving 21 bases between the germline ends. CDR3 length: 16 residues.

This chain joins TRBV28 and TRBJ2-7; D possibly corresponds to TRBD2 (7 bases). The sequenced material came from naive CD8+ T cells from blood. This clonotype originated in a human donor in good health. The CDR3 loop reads CASNNRWGGRTYEQYF. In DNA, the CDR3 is TGTGCCAGCAATAACAGGTGGGGGGGCCGCACCTACGAGCAGTACTTC.